The 17 T cell receptor beta chains in this list originate from one sample, sequenced in a study of response to subunit inactivated influenza vaccine. TCRdb fed the RT-PCR reads into MiXCR, producing one record per CDR3 protein. This table holds about 520,000 distinct CDR3 sequences, about 25% found once. The sample was CD4+ T cells sorted from PBMCs, taken around 5 days after vaccination. The source of these receptors is a man aged 50-60 years who received an inactivated influenza vaccine.

This clonotype was seen only a few times. The CDR3 nucleotides are TGCGCCAGCAGCCAAGAACAGGGCCAAGAGACCCAGTACTTC. As protein: CASSQEQGQETQYF. The J gene is TRBJ2-5, the V gene TRBV4-1; tentative D call: TRBD1 (6 bases). Germline V gene sequence: CDR1 MGHRA, CDR2 YSYEKL. Trimming left V 0 bases short and J 1 base short, with 6 bases between. The CDR3 length is 14 residues.

This clonotype was seen a handful of times. The rearrangement joins TRBV5-1 to TRBJ2-2, with a weak D call TRBD2 (5 bases). Trimming left V 7 bases short and J 4 bases short, with 8 bases between. The CDR3 is 12 amino acids. Per the germline V gene, CDR1 is SGHRS and CDR2 is YFSETQ. The CDR3 region is CASGSGTGELFF. CDR3 sequence (DNA): TGCGCCAGCGGAAGCGGCACCGGGGAGCTGTTTTTT.

The rearrangement links TRBV28 to TRBJ1-5; D ambiguous. The CDR3 consists of 14 residues. Deletions cut 8 bases from V and 2 bases from J, with 13 bases between. Germline V gene sequence: CDR1 MDHEN, CDR2 SYDVKM. CDR3 in DNA: TGTGCCAGCGCCCGGCCGGCGCGCAATCAGCCCCAGCATTTT. The encoded protein is CASARPARNQPQHF.

This chain links TRBV18 with TRBJ2-2; 9 positions match TRBD1. There are 12 residues in the CDR3. Trimming took 3 bases from V and 13 from J; bases not matched to a gene: 3. From germline, CDR1 is KGHSH and CDR2 LQKENI. The CDR3 DNA is TGTGCCAGCTCACCGGGACAGGGAGTGCTGTTTTTT. It yields the protein CASSPGQGVLFF.

This clonotype occurred many times. The CDR3 protein is CASSFRDYGYTF. In DNA, the CDR3 is TGTGCCAGCAGTTTTCGAGACTATGGCTACACCTTC. The J gene is TRBJ1-2, the V gene TRBV12-3 or TRBV12-4; D unresolved. The CDR3 is 12 residues long. V lost 3 bases to trimming and J lost 3 bases, with 5 bases between them.

The chain is built from TRBV10-3 and TRBJ2-7; TRBD1 matches at 7 bases. J lost 3 bases, V lost 11 bases, and 16 bases had no gene match. CDR3 size: 15 residues. In germline, CDR1 is ENHRY, CDR2 SYGVKD. As DNA, the CDR3 is TGTGCCTCAGCTTCAATCGGGACAGTTATCTACGAGCAGTACTTC. Encoded protein: CASASIGTVIYEQYF.

The V call is TRBV6-2 or TRBV6-3, the J call TRBJ1-1; D remains ambiguous. Germline V gene sequence: CDR1 MNHEY, CDR2 SVGEGT. Between the trimmed V and J ends, which lost 2 bases and 0 bases, there was a span of 10 bases. This CDR3 comprises 15 residues. The CDR3 coding sequence is TGTGCCAGCAGTTACAGGGCAGTCATGAACACTGAAGCTTTCTTT. Its protein is CASSYRAVMNTEAFF.

This chain uses TRBV11-2 with TRBJ2-1, with D maybe TRBD2 (6 bases). The CDR3 consists of 16 residues. From germline, CDR1 is SGHAT and CDR2 FQNNGV. V was shortened by 5 bases and J by 0 bases, with 14 bases between the two germline ends. As DNA, the CDR3 is TGTGCCAGCAGCCTCGGGACTTTTAGCTCCTACAATGAGCAGTTCTTC. Protein product: CASSLGTFSSYNEQFF.

The rearrangement links TRBV4-3 to TRBJ2-4; either TRBD1 or TRBD2 may fit D (5 bases each). The V gene lost 1 base and the J gene lost 5 bases, with 15 bases spanning the gap. Looked up from germline, CDR1 is LGHNA and CDR2 is YSLEER. This CDR3 is 16 amino acids long. The CDR3 nucleotides read TGCGCCAGCAGCCAAGCCCACGGGGCACGAGAAAACATTCAGTACTTC. This gives the protein CASSQAHGARENIQYF.

The genes are TRBV6-4 and TRBJ2-1, with TRBD1 identical over 8 bases. This CDR3 contains 14 residues. Trimming removed 4 bases from V and 7 bases from J; junction bases left unmatched: 6. The V gene's germline CDR1 is MRHNA and CDR2 SNTAGT. CDR3: CASSVEDRVNEQFF. The CDR3 bases are TGTGCCAGCAGTGTTGAGGACAGGGTAAATGAGCAGTTCTTC.

This clonotype was observed a handful of times. The chain is built from TRBV6-4 and TRBJ2-5, with D uncertain. V was trimmed by 5 bases and J by 4 bases, leaving 11 bases between them. CDR1 is MRHNA and CDR2 is SNTAGT in the germline V gene. The CDR3 totals 13 residues. The CDR3 coding sequence is TGTGCCAGCAGTCCTGGCTACGGAGAGACCCAGTACTTC. Translation gives CASSPGYGETQYF.

V and J are TRBV5-5 and TRBJ1-1; 8 positions agree with TRBD1. The CDR3 is made up of 15 amino acids. Germline CDR1 reads SGHKS; CDR2 reads YYEKEE (reference sequence). V was pared by 5 bases and J by 0 bases, with 6 bases of the junction left unmatched. The CDR3 loop is CASRRDRSMNTEAFF. Written as DNA, the CDR3 is TGTGCCAGCAGGCGGGACAGGTCTATGAACACTGAAGCTTTCTTT. Supplemented by reference TRBV5-5 and TRBJ1-1, the full variable domain reads DAGVTQSPTHLIKTRGQQVTLRCSPISGHKSVSWYQQVLGQGPQFIFQYYEKEERGRGNFPDRFSARQFPNYSSELNVNALLLGDSALYLCASRRDRSMNTEAFFGQGTRLTVV.

This clonotype has only a few counts. This sequence joins TRBV5-1 and TRBJ2-1; 8 bases are a match to TRBD2. CDR1 SGHRS and CDR2 YFSETQ come from the germline V gene. The CDR3 extends over 14 amino acids. V was clipped by 6 bases and J by 7 bases; unmatched bases: 9. CDR3 loop: CASNRGGFINEQFF. DNA of the CDR3: TGCGCCAGCAACCGGGGGGGCTTTATTAATGAGCAGTTCTTC. Combining the CDR3 with reference TRBV5-1 and TRBJ2-1 gives the whole variable domain KAGVTQTPRYLIKTRGQQVTLSCSPISGHRSVSWYQQTPGQGLQFLFEYFSETQRNKGNFPGRFSGRQFSNSRSEMNVSTLELGDSALYLCASNRGGFINEQFFGPGTRLTVL.

This clonotype came up a few times. The rearrangement uses TRBV25-1 and TRBJ2-1; 10 bases are shared with TRBD2. J lost 9 bases, V lost 4 bases, and 6 bases had no gene match. CDR3 length: 14 residues. Germline CDR1 MGHDK, CDR2 SYGVNS. For the CDR3, the DNA is TGTGCCAGCAGTGTAGCGGGGGGTGGGGGTGAGCAGTTCTTC. It encodes CASSVAGGGGEQFF.

This clonotype was counted only a few times. The rearrangement links TRBV6-2 or TRBV6-3 to TRBJ2-7; no clear D gene. V lost 5 bases, J lost 0 bases, and 8 bases lay in between. Germline V gene sequence: CDR1 MNHEY, CDR2 SVGEGT. The CDR3 runs to 13 residues. CDR3 amino acids: CASSHPSSYEQYF. Written as DNA, the CDR3 is TGTGCCAGCAGTCACCCGAGCTCCTACGAGCAGTACTTC.

The rearrangement joins TRBV9 to TRBJ2-7; 8 bases map to TRBD2. This CDR3 comprises 14 residues. V lost 0 bases, J lost 8 bases, and 7 bases stayed unmatched. Germline assignment: CDR1 SGDLS and CDR2 YYNGEE. The CDR3 DNA reads as TGTGCCAGCAGCGTAGGGACGGGAGGGAGCCAGCAGTACTTC. As protein: CASSVGTGGSQQYF.

This rearrangement joins TRBV7-2 to TRBJ2-5, with TRBD2 matching over 7 bases. From germline, CDR1 is SGHTA and CDR2 FQGNSA. Trimming cost V 3 bases and J 5 bases; bases outside gene matches: 15. The CDR3 totals 17 residues. CDR3 sequence: CASSFRGRALSAETQYF. In DNA, the CDR3 is TGTGCCAGCAGCTTTAGAGGGAGGGCTCTCTCGGCGGAGACCCAGTACTTC.